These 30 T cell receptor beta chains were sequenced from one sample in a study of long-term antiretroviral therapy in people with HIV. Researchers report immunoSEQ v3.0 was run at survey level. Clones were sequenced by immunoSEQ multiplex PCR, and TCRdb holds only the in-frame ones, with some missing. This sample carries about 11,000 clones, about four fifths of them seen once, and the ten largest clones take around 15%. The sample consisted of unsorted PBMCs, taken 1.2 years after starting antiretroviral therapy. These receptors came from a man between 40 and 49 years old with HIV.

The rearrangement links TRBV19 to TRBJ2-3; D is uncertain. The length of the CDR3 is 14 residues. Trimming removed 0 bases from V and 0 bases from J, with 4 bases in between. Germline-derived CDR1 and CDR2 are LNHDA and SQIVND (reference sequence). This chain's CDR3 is CASSIEDSTDTQYF. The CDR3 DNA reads TGTGCCAGTAGTATAGAAGACAGCACAGATACGCAGTATTTT.

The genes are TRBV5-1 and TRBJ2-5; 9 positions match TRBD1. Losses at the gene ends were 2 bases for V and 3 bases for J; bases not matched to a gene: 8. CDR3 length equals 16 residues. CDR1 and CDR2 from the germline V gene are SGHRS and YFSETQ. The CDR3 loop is CASSFNRGPPEETQYF. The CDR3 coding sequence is TGCGCCAGCAGCTTTAACAGGGGGCCTCCTGAAGAGACCCAGTACTTC.

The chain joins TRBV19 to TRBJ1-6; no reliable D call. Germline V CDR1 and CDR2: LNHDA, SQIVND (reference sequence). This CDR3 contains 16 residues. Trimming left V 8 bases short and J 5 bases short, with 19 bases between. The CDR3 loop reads CASRDRESLNNSPLHF. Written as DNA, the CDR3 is TGTGCCAGTCGTGACCGCGAGTCCCTGAATAATTCACCCCTCCACTTT. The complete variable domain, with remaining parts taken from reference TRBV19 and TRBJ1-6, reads DGGITQSPKYLFRKEGQNVTLSCEQNLNHDAMYWYRQDPGQGLRLIYYSQIVNDFQKGDIAEGYSVSREKKESFPLTVTSAQKNPTAFYLCASRDRESLNNSPLHFGNGTRLTVT.

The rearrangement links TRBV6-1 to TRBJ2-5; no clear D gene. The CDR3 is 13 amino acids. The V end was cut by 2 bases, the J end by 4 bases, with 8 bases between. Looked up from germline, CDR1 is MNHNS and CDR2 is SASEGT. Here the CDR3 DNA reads TGTGCCAGCAGTGAATCCGGTTCAGAGACCCAGTACTTC. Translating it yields CASSESGSETQYF.

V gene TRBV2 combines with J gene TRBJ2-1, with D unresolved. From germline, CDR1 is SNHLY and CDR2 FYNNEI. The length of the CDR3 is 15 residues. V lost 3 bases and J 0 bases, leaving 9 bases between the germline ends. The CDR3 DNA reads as TGTGCCAGCAGTGACAGCCAAAGCTCCTACAATGAGCAGTTCTTC. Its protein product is CASSDSQSSYNEQFF.

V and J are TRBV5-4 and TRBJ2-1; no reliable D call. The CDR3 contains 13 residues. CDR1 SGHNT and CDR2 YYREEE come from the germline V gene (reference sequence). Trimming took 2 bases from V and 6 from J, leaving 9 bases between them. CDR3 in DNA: TGTGCCAGCAGCTTTTTCGGGTTCAATGAGCAGTTCTTC. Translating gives CASSFFGFNEQFF.

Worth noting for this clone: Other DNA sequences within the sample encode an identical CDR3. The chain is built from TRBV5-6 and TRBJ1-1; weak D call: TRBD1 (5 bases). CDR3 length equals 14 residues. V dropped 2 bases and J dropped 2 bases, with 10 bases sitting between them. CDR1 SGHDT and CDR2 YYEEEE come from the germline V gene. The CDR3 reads CASSLLTVNTEAFF. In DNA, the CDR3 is TGTGCCAGCAGCTTACTGACAGTCAACACTGAAGCTTTCTTT.

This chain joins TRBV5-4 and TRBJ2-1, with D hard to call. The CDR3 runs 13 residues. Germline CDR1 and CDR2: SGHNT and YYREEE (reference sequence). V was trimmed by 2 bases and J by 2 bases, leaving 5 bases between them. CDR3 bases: TGTGCCAGCAGCTTTACAGCCTACAATGAGCAGTTCTTC. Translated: CASSFTAYNEQFF.

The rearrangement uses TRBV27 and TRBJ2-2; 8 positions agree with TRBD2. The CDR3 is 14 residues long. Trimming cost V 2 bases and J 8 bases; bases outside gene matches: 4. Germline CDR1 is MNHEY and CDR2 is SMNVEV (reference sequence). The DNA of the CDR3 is TGTGCCAGCAGTTTAGTGTCTAGCGGGGGGGAGCTGTTTTTT. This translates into CASSLVSSGGELFF.

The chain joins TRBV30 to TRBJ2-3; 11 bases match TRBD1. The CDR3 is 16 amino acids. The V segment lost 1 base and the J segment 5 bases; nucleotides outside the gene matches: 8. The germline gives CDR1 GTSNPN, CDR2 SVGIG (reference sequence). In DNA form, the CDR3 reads TGTGCCTGGAGTGCACTTAGAGGGACAGGGGGAGATACGCAGTATTTT. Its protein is CAWSALRGTGGDTQYF.

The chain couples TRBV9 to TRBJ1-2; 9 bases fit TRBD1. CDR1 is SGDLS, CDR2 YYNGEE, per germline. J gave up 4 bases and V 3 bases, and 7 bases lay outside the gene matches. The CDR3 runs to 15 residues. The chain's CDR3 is CASSDTGQGTYGYTF. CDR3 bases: TGTGCCAGCAGCGATACGGGACAGGGTACCTATGGCTACACCTTC.

CDR3 nucleotides: TGTGCCAGCAGCCCAGACGAAGGTGATACGCAGTATTTT. This sequence encodes CASSPDEGDTQYF. The J gene is TRBJ2-3, the V gene TRBV9, with D hard to call. The CDR3 is 13 amino acids. Germline CDR1 and CDR2: SGDLS and YYNGEE. Trimming shortened V by 4 bases and J by 6 bases, and 12 bases separated the two germline ends.

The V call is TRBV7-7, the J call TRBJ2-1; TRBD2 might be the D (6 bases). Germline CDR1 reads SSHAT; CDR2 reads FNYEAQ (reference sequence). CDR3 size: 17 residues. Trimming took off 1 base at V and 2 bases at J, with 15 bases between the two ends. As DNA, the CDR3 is TGTGCCAGCAGCTTAGAAGTTGGGGGGAACCCCTACAATGAGCAGTTCTTC. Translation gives CASSLEVGGNPYNEQFF. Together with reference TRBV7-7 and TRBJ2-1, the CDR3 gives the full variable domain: GAGVSQSPRYKVTKRGQDVTLRCDPISSHATLYWYQQALGQGPEFLTYFNYEAQPDKSGLPSDRFSAERPEGSISTLTIQRTEQRDSAMYRCASSLEVGGNPYNEQFFGPGTRLTVL.

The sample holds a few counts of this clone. The CDR3 DNA is TGTGCCAGCAGCTTGGGGGTAACGAACACTGAAGCTTTCTTT. Translating it yields CASSLGVTNTEAFF. The J gene is TRBJ1-1, the V gene TRBV5-4; D not certain. This CDR3 region has 14 residues. Per germline, CDR1 SGHNT and CDR2 YYREEE (reference sequence). V lost 0 bases, J lost 1 base, and 7 bases lay in between.

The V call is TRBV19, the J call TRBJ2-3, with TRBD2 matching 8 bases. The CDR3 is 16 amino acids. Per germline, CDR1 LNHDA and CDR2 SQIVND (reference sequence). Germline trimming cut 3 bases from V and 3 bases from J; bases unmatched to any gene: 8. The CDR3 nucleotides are TGTGCCAGTAGTATTACGGGGGCGGGGGGTACAGATACGCAGTATTTT. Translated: CASSITGAGGTDTQYF.

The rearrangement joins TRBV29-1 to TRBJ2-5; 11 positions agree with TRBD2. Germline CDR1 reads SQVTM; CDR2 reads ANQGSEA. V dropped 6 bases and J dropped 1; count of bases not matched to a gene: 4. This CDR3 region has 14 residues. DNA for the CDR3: TGCAGCGTCGCCCTAGCGGGGGGCCAAGAGACCCAGTACTTC. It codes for CSVALAGGQETQYF.

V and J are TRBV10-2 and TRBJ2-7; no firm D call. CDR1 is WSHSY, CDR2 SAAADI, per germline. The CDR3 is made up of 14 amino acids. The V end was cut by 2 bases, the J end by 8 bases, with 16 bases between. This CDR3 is CASSELGRDSQQYF. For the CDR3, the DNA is TGCGCCAGCAGTGAGCTCGGACGCGACTCACAGCAGTACTTC.

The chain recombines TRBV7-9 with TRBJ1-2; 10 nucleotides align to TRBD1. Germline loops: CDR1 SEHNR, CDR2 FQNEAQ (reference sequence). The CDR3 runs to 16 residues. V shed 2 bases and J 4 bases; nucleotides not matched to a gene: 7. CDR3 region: CASSLTGTGVSYGYTF. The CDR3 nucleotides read TGTGCCAGCAGCTTAACCGGGACAGGGGTCTCCTATGGCTACACCTTC.

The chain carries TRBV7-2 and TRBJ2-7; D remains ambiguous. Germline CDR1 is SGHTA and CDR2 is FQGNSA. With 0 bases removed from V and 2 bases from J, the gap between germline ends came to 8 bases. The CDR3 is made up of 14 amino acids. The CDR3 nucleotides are TGTGCCAGCAGCTTAGCTACGCGCACCTACGAGCAGTACTTC. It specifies CASSLATRTYEQYF.

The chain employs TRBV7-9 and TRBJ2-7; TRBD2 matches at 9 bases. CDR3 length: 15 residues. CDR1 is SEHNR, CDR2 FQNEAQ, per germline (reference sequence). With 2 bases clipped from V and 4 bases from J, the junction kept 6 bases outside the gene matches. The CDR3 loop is CASSLWRGGRYEQYF. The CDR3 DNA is TGTGCCAGCAGCTTATGGCGGGGGGGCCGATACGAGCAGTACTTC.

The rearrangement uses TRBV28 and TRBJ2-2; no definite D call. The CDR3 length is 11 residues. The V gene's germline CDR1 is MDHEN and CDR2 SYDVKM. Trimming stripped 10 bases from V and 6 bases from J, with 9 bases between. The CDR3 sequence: CATARAGELFF. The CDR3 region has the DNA TGTGCCACAGCTCGGGCCGGGGAGCTGTTTTTT.

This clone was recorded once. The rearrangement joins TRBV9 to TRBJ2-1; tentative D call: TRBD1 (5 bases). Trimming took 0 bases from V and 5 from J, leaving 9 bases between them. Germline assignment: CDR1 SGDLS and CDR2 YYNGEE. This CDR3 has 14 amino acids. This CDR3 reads CASSVVAGHNEQFF. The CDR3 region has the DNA TGTGCCAGCAGCGTAGTTGCAGGGCACAATGAGCAGTTCTTC.

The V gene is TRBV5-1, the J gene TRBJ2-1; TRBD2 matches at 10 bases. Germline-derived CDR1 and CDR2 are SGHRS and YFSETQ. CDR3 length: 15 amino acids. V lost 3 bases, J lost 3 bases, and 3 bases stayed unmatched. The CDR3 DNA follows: TGCGCCAGCAGCTCGACTAGCGGGCACTACAATGAGCAGTTCTTC. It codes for CASSSTSGHYNEQFF.

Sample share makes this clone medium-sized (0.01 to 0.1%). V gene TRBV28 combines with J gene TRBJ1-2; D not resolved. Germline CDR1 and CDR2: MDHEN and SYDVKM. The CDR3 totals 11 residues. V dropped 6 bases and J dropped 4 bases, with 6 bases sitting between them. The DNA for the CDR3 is TGTGCCAGCAGCGCGATCTATGGCTACACCTTC. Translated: CASSAIYGYTF.

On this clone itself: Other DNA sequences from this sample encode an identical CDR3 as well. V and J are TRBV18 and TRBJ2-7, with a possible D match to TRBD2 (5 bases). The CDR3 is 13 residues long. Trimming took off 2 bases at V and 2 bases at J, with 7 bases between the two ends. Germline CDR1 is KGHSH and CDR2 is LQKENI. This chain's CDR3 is CASSPSGTYEQYF. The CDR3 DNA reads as TGTGCCAGCTCACCATCCGGGACCTACGAGCAGTACTTC. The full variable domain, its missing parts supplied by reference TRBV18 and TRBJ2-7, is NAGVMQNPRHLVRRRGQEARLRCSPMKGHSHVYWYRQLPEEGLKFMVYLQKENIIDESGMPKERFSAEFPKEGPSILRIQQVVRGDSAAYFCASSPSGTYEQYFGPGTRLTVT.

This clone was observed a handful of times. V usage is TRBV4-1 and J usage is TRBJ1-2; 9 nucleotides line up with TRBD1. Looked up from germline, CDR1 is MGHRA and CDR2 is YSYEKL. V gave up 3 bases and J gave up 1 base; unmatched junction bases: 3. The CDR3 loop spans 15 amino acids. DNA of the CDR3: TGCGCCAGCAGCCAGGGACAGGGCAGTAACTATGGCTACACCTTC. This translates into CASSQGQGSNYGYTF.

CDR3 sequence reads: CATSEPRGGTSDTQYF. The CDR3 DNA is TGTGCCACCAGCGAACCGAGAGGGGGGACATCAGATACGCAGTATTTT. V usage is TRBV15 and J usage is TRBJ2-3; D is possibly TRBD1 or TRBD2 (6 bases each). CDR3 length: 16 residues. CDR1 LNHNV and CDR2 YYDKDF come from the germline V gene (reference sequence). Trimming took off 5 bases at V and 4 bases at J, with 19 bases between the two ends.

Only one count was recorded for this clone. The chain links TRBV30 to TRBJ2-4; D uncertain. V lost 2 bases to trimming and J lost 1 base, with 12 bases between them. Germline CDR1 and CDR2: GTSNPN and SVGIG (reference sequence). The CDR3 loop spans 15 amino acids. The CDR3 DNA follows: TGTGCCTGGAGTAATCGCCGGGTGGCCAAAAACATTCAGTACTTC. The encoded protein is CAWSNRRVAKNIQYF.

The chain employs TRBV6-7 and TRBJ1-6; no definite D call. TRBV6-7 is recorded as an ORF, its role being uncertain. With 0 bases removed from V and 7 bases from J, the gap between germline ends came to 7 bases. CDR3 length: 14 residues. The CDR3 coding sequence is TGTGCCAGCAGTTACTCCACAATCAATTCACCCCTCCACTTT. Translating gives CASSYSTINSPLHF.

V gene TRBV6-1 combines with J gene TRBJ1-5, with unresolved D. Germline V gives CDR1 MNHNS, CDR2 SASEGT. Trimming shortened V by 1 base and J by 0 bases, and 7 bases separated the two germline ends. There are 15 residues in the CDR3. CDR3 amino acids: CASSEGEFSNQPQHF. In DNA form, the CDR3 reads TGTGCCAGCAGTGAAGGGGAATTTAGCAATCAGCCCCAGCATTTT.